This T cell receptor (beta chain) was sequenced during a study of cytomegalovirus exposure and HLA in healthy donors. Sequenced by immunoSEQ multiplex PCR; TCRdb stores in-frame clones only, minus some. This table has 250,000 to 350,000 clones, roughly 90% appearing once. Whole-study results and caveats: Reports indicated that the classifier achieved high specificity and sensitivity in diagnosing cytomegalovirus status. Researchers catalogued some 160 TCR beta chains as cytomegalovirus-associated.

Remarks on this clone: The antigen is undetermined.

The sequence derives from a woman aged 18 to 35 in good health and CMV-seronegative. Sequences were obtained from PBMCs.

The CDR3 DNA reads TGTGCCAGCTCTCCCTCGGGACTGGGGAACACCGGGGAGCTGTTTTTT. It translates to CASSPSGLGNTGELFF. The chain links TRBV18 to TRBJ2-2, with D possibly TRBD2 on 6 matching bases. The CDR3 is 16 residues long. Per the germline V gene, CDR1 is KGHSH and CDR2 is LQKENI. V shed 6 bases and J shed 1 base, with 15 bases lying between them.